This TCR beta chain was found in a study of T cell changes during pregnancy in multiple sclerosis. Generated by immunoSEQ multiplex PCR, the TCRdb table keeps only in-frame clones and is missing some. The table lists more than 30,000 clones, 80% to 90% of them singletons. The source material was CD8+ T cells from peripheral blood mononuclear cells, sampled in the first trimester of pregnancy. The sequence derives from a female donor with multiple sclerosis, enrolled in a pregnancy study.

CDR3 sequence reads: CASSRGQSTEAFF. In nucleotides, the CDR3 is TGTGCCAGCAGCCGAGGACAGAGCACTGAAGCTTTCTTT. The chain joins TRBV5-4 to TRBJ1-1; possibly TRBD1 for D (6 bases). The CDR3 sequence is 13 residues long. From germline, CDR1 is SGHNT and CDR2 YYREEE (reference sequence). The V and J ends lost 4 bases and 4 bases respectively, with 11 bases between them.